These 27 T cell receptor beta chains share one sample of origin, sequenced in a study of shared clonotypes between healthy human individuals (dated by TCRdb to about 2020). The library was generated by the immunoSEQ multiplex PCR assay. As stored in TCRdb, this immuneACCESS dataset retains in-frame rearrangements with V and J assigned. A fraction of the clones does not appear; measured against another copy, unresolved V genes explain less than half of the discrepancy, and the remainder lacks a known reason. Here the sample has 600,000 or so clones; 95% to 98% occur a single time. The ten largest clones capture 0.25% to 0.35% of the sample. CD8 naive samples consisted of CD45RO-negative cells that were positively selected for CCR7, yielding a CD45RA+CCR7+ population without TemRA cells. The sequenced sample was naive CD8+ T cells sorted from blood. The cell subset or site label for this specimen denotes: CD45RA+CCR7+. These receptors were obtained from a man aged 25-40 years in good health.

The chain uses TRBV28 and TRBJ2-7, with 8 bases lining up with TRBD1. J lost 5 bases, V lost 3 bases, and 18 bases had no gene match. The CDR3 is made up of 18 amino acids. CDR1 and CDR2 (germline): MDHEN, SYDVKM. The CDR3 loop reads CASSFSIQTGTGGDEQYF. CDR3 bases: TGTGCCAGCAGTTTCTCTATCCAGACCGGGACAGGAGGCGACGAGCAGTACTTC.

The rearrangement links TRBV9 to TRBJ1-1, with unresolved D. Trimming stripped 1 base from V and 7 bases from J, with 11 bases between. CDR1 SGDLS and CDR2 YYNGEE come from the germline V gene. There are 13 residues in the CDR3. The CDR3 is CASSVRVLGEAFF. DNA for the CDR3: TGTGCCAGCAGCGTAAGGGTATTGGGTGAAGCTTTCTTT.

The genes are TRBV27 and TRBJ2-1; D possibly corresponds to TRBD1 (5 bases). The CDR3 extends over 13 amino acids. Germline V CDR1 and CDR2: MNHEY, SMNVEV (reference sequence). The V and J ends lost 3 bases and 7 bases respectively, with 10 bases between them. The CDR3 DNA sequence: TGTGCCAGCAGTTTGGGGCACAGAAATGAGCAGTTCTTC. This gives the protein CASSLGHRNEQFF.

The J gene is TRBJ2-1, the V gene TRBV6-5, with a weak D call TRBD2 (5 bases). Per germline, CDR1 MNHEY and CDR2 SVGAGI. The V end was cut by 6 bases, the J end by 1 base, with 13 bases between. CDR3 size: 15 residues. The CDR3, as DNA: TGTGCCAGCAGCCCTAATGCGGGTTCCTACAATGAGCAGTTCTTC. It translates to CASSPNAGSYNEQFF.

V and J are TRBV10-2 and TRBJ2-7, with unresolved D. Germline assignment: CDR1 WSHSY and CDR2 SAAADI. The V end lost 0 bases, the J end lost 3 bases, and 9 bases lay between the germline ends. The CDR3 extends over 14 amino acids. The DNA of the CDR3 is TGCGCCAGCAGTGAGTCAGGCCGTTACTACGAGCAGTACTTC. The encoded protein is CASSESGRYYEQYF.

The rearrangement links TRBV7-8 to TRBJ2-5; 9 nucleotides align to TRBD2. CDR1 is SGHVS, CDR2 FQNEAQ, per germline. With 5 bases clipped from V and 5 bases from J, the junction kept 12 bases outside the gene matches. The CDR3 runs to 16 residues. The CDR3 sequence is CASSPTALTSGETQYF. DNA of the CDR3: TGTGCCAGCAGCCCAACGGCCCTGACTAGCGGTGAGACCCAGTACTTC.

The rearrangement uses TRBV7-8 and TRBJ2-2, with 16 bases fitting TRBD2. CDR1 and CDR2 (germline): SGHVS, FQNEAQ. With 0 bases clipped from V and 1 base from J, the junction kept 5 bases outside the gene matches. CDR3 length: 20 residues. The CDR3 bases are TGTGCCAGCAGCTTAGCTGCGGGACTAGCGGGAGGGTGGAACACCGGGGAGCTGTTTTTT. Amino acids: CASSLAAGLAGGWNTGELFF.

On this clone: Distinct nucleotide sequences in the sample also encode this CDR3. V gene TRBV18 combines with J gene TRBJ2-3; D is unresolved. The CDR3 is made up of 11 amino acids. Germline CDR1 KGHSH, CDR2 LQKENI. With 4 bases removed from V and 2 bases from J, the gap between germline ends came to 1 base. DNA of the CDR3: TGTGCCAGCTCACTCACAGATACGCAGTATTTT. It specifies CASSLTDTQYF.

This chain connects TRBV19 to TRBJ2-7; TRBD2 aligns across 8 bases. The length of the CDR3 is 14 residues. Germline V gene lookup returns CDR1 LNHDA and CDR2 SQIVND (reference sequence). V lost 5 bases to trimming and J lost 2 bases; unmatched junction nucleotides: 5. CDR3 region: CASSVGLGTYEQYF. DNA of the CDR3: TGTGCCAGTAGTGTGGGACTAGGAACCTACGAGCAGTACTTC.

The V gene is TRBV10-1, the J gene TRBJ1-5, with D possibly TRBD1 on 5 matching bases. The CDR3 is 14 residues long. The germline V gene has CDR1 WNHNN and CDR2 SYGVQD (reference sequence). Trimming stripped 3 bases from V and 5 bases from J, with 11 bases between. The CDR3, as DNA: TGCGCCAGCAGTGATCACAGGAACGATCAGCCCCAGCATTTT. Translated, it gives CASSDHRNDQPQHF.

The chain has TRBV19 and TRBJ2-2, with 7 nucleotides matching TRBD1. CDR1 LNHDA and CDR2 SQIVND come from the germline V gene (reference sequence). The CDR3 covers 14 residues. The trim removed 6 bases at V and 1 base at J, leaving 2 bases unmatched. CDR3 in amino acids: CASSQGVNTGELFF. The CDR3 DNA reads as TGTGCCAGTAGCCAGGGGGTGAACACCGGGGAGCTGTTTTTT. Full variable domain (rest looked up from reference TRBV19 and TRBJ2-2): DGGITQSPKYLFRKEGQNVTLSCEQNLNHDAMYWYRQDPGQGLRLIYYSQIVNDFQKGDIAEGYSVSREKKESFPLTVTSAQKNPTAFYLCASSQGVNTGELFFGEGSRLTVL.

The chain couples TRBV6-1 to TRBJ2-3; D possibly corresponds to TRBD2 (6 bases). Trimming removed 3 bases from V and 4 bases from J, with 14 bases in between. The CDR3 spans 15 residues. Germline assignment: CDR1 MNHNS and CDR2 SASEGT. The CDR3 here is CASSDGPGLADTQYF. The DNA for the CDR3 is TGTGCCAGCAGTGATGGACCGGGACTGGCAGATACGCAGTATTTT.

The rearrangement links TRBV6-5 to TRBJ2-5; 9 positions match TRBD2. CDR3 length: 15 amino acids. Germline CDR1 reads MNHEY; CDR2 reads SVGAGI. The V and J ends lost 5 bases and 5 bases, in that order; junction bases with no gene match: 9. The CDR3 is CASSDLAGVVETQYF. CDR3 coding DNA: TGTGCCAGCAGTGACTTAGCGGGAGTGGTGGAGACCCAGTACTTC.

This chain uses TRBV15 with TRBJ2-2; D unclear. Germline assignment: CDR1 LNHNV and CDR2 YYDKDF (reference sequence). CDR3 length equals 16 residues. Trimming left V 0 bases short and J 4 bases short, with 12 bases between. In DNA form, the CDR3 reads TGTGCCACCAGCAGAGATCCCTCTCTAGGCACCGGGGAGCTGTTTTTT. It codes for CATSRDPSLGTGELFF.

The chain combines TRBV4-1 with TRBJ2-7, with TRBD2 as a possible D gene (5 bases). Germline assignment: CDR1 MGHRA and CDR2 YSYEKL. This CDR3 is built from 14 residues. Trimming cost V 2 bases and J 6 bases, with 14 bases left between them. This CDR3 reads CASSQTKDAGEQYF. The CDR3 coding sequence is TGCGCCAGCAGCCAAACGAAAGACGCGGGCGAGCAGTACTTC.

CDR3 bases: TGTGCCAGCAGTGAGCGGGACAGGGGTACGCGCAATCAGCCCCAGCATTTT. Translating it yields CASSERDRGTRNQPQHF. V gene TRBV6-1 combines with J gene TRBJ1-5; 10 nucleotides agree with TRBD1. V gave up 3 bases and J gave up 2 bases; unmatched junction bases: 7. Germline CDR1 is MNHNS and CDR2 is SASEGT. This CDR3 is 17 amino acids long.

This chain uses TRBV6-5 with TRBJ2-7; 7 bases match TRBD1. The CDR3 consists of 11 residues. CDR1 and CDR2 from the germline V gene are MNHEY and SVGAGI. V lost 7 bases, J lost 7 bases, and 4 bases stayed unmatched. The CDR3 loop reads CASMRGQEQYF. In nucleotides, the CDR3 is TGTGCCAGCATGAGGGGGCAGGAGCAGTACTTC.

The CDR3 sequence is CATSRNFRGTEAFF. The CDR3 bases are TGTGCCACCAGCAGAAACTTCAGGGGCACTGAAGCTTTCTTT. J is TRBJ1-1 and V is TRBV15; D possibly corresponds to TRBD1 (6 bases). Germline V CDR1 and CDR2: LNHNV, YYDKDF (reference sequence). CDR3 size: 14 residues. Deletions cut 2 bases from V and 4 bases from J, with 11 bases between.

This clone was seen only once. This sequence joins TRBV27 and TRBJ1-1, with D possibly being TRBD1 (5 bases). The CDR3 covers 14 residues. Trimming removed 4 bases from V and 4 bases from J, with 13 bases in between. Germline V CDR1 and CDR2: MNHEY, SMNVEV (reference sequence). The CDR3 here is CASSSGMTGTEAFF. The CDR3 region has the DNA TGTGCCAGCAGTTCAGGGATGACGGGCACTGAAGCTTTCTTT.

The chain carries TRBV29-1 and TRBJ2-3; no firm D call. CDR1 is SQVTM, CDR2 ANQGSEA, per germline. The CDR3 is made up of 14 amino acids. Trimming pared 4 bases from V and 4 bases from J, leaving 15 bases between. The CDR3 region is CSVVSTRGADTQYF. The CDR3 nucleotides are TGCAGCGTTGTGAGCACCCGAGGCGCAGATACGCAGTATTTT.

CDR3 in DNA: TGTGCCAGCAGCCCGCACTACAGGGACGAGCAGTACTTC. Encoded protein: CASSPHYRDEQYF. The chain combines TRBV14 with TRBJ2-7, with a possible D match to TRBD1 (6 bases). The CDR3 is 13 residues long. Germline V lookup: CDR1 SGHDN, CDR2 FVKESK. V was clipped by 4 bases and J by 5 bases, with 12 bases between them.

The rearrangement links TRBV11-2 to TRBJ2-1; 10 bases agree with TRBD2. Germline V gene data show CDR1 as SGHAT and CDR2 as FQNNGV. V lost 1 base and J lost 5; bases outside the gene matches: 8. The CDR3 loop spans 17 amino acids. The CDR3 region is CASSLAAALAGDNEQFF. Here the CDR3 DNA reads TGTGCCAGCAGCTTAGCGGCGGCGCTAGCGGGAGACAATGAGCAGTTCTTC.

The rearrangement links TRBV11-2 to TRBJ2-7; D possibly corresponds to TRBD1 (6 bases). This CDR3 is 14 amino acids long. Germline assignment: CDR1 SGHAT and CDR2 FQNNGV. V lost 4 bases and J lost 2, with 12 bases in between. The CDR3 bases are TGTGCCAGCAGCTCCTCTACAGGGACCTACGAGCAGTACTTC. Translating gives CASSSSTGTYEQYF. Supplemented by reference TRBV11-2 and TRBJ2-7, the full variable domain reads EAGVAQSPRYKIIEKRQSVAFWCNPISGHATLYWYQQILGQGPKLLIQFQNNGVVDDSQLPKDRFSAERLKGVDSTLKIQPAKLEDSAVYLCASSSSTGTYEQYFGPGTRLTVT.

The sample holds one count of this clone. The V and J genes are TRBV28 and TRBJ2-3; 7 nucleotides line up with TRBD2. The CDR3 has 15 amino acids. V was clipped by 3 bases and J by 2 bases; unmatched bases: 5. Germline V lookup: CDR1 MDHEN, CDR2 SYDVKM. CDR3 coding DNA: TGTGCCAGCAGTTTGGTTAGCGGGTACACAGATACGCAGTATTTT. It yields the protein CASSLVSGYTDTQYF.

The chain has TRBV28 and TRBJ1-1; D unresolved. The ends were cut back, 2 bases at V and 1 base at J, with 11 bases in the middle. From germline, CDR1 is MDHEN and CDR2 SYDVKM. This CDR3 is built from 15 residues. The CDR3: CASSLGGRKNTEAFF. In nucleotides, the CDR3 is TGTGCCAGCAGTTTAGGTGGCAGGAAGAACACTGAAGCTTTCTTT.

The J gene is TRBJ1-1, the V gene TRBV28; D not resolved. The CDR3 consists of 15 residues. V was shortened by 3 bases and J by 0 bases, with 11 bases between the two germline ends. Germline CDR1 reads MDHEN; CDR2 reads SYDVKM. CDR3 in DNA: TGTGCCAGCAGTTTCAAGTGGATTATGAACACTGAAGCTTTCTTT. It is translated as CASSFKWIMNTEAFF. Full variable domain (missing parts from reference TRBV28 and TRBJ1-1): DVKVTQSSRYLVKRTGEKVFLECVQDMDHENMFWYRQDPGLGLRLIYFSYDVKMKEKGDIPEGYSVSREKKERFSLILESASTNQTSMYLCASSFKWIMNTEAFFGQGTRLTVV.

This sequence joins TRBV27 and TRBJ2-1; 9 bases fit TRBD2. This CDR3 is built from 13 residues. With 1 base clipped from V and 15 bases from J, the junction kept 7 bases outside the gene matches. Germline CDR1 reads MNHEY; CDR2 reads SMNVEV (reference sequence). This CDR3 is CASSLWGGRAVFF. The CDR3, as DNA: TGTGCCAGCAGTTTATGGGGCGGGAGGGCCGTGTTCTTC.